One sample yielded the 9 T cell receptor beta chains listed below, sequenced in a study of T-cell reconstitution after alpha-beta-depleted transplantation in children. Library preparation (for TCRbeta) was performed with unique molecular identifiers. TCRdb passed the PCR reads through MiXCR, listing each CDR3 protein once. The sample carries roughly 570,000 distinct CDR3 sequences, approximately 30% recorded once. This specimen was PBMCs, taken before TCRalphabeta/CD19-depleted stem cell transplant. These receptors were collected from a boy in the first two years of life with Wiskott-Aldrich syndrome, due to receive a stem cell transplant.

The V gene is TRBV5-1, the J gene TRBJ1-2; D gene unclear. Germline-derived CDR1 and CDR2 are SGHRS and YFSETQ. The CDR3 length is 13 residues. Trimming cost V 0 bases and J 7 bases, with 10 bases left between them. The CDR3 spells CASSLVSEGGYTF. The CDR3 coding sequence is TGCGCCAGCAGCTTGGTATCCGAGGGTGGCTACACCTTC. Full variable domain (missing parts from reference TRBV5-1 and TRBJ1-2): KAGVTQTPRYLIKTRGQQVTLSCSPISGHRSVSWYQQTPGQGLQFLFEYFSETQRNKGNFPGRFSGRQFSNSRSEMNVSTLELGDSALYLCASSLVSEGGYTFGSGTRLTVV.

V gene TRBV7-2 combines with J gene TRBJ1-1, with D perhaps matching TRBD1 (5 bases). Trimming stripped 5 bases from V and 5 bases from J, with 18 bases between. Germline loops: CDR1 SGHTA, CDR2 FQGNSA. This CDR3 region has 15 residues. The CDR3 sequence is CASSHSGLGPTEAFF. The CDR3, as DNA: TGTGCCAGCAGCCACTCGGGGCTCGGCCCGACTGAAGCTTTCTTT.

The chain links TRBV6-1 to TRBJ2-1, with a possible D match to TRBD1 (5 bases). CDR1 MNHNS and CDR2 SASEGT come from the germline V gene. V was clipped by 4 bases and J by 8 bases, with 15 bases between them. CDR3 length: 14 amino acids. CDR3 loop: CASSVQGAGDEQFF. The CDR3, as DNA: TGTGCCAGCAGTGTTCAAGGGGCTGGGGATGAGCAGTTCTTC.

The chain links TRBV28 to TRBJ2-1, with 9 bases that match TRBD1. CDR1 and CDR2 from the germline V gene are MDHEN and SYDVKM. The V gene end was trimmed by 8 bases and the J gene end by 0 bases; junction bases not matched to a gene: 5. The CDR3 length is 15 residues. The CDR3 reads CASGGDRDSYNEQFF. The CDR3 coding sequence is TGTGCCAGCGGGGGGGACAGGGACTCCTACAATGAGCAGTTCTTC.

This clonotype came up many times. The V and J genes are TRBV12-3 or TRBV12-4 and TRBJ2-1; D gene unclear. Trimming took off 6 bases at V and 3 bases at J, with 3 bases between the two ends. The CDR3 extends over 11 amino acids. In DNA, the CDR3 is TGTGCCAGCAGCGACTACAATGAGCAGTTCTTC. Protein product: CASSDYNEQFF.

The chain carries TRBV5-1 and TRBJ2-4; perhaps TRBD2 as D (6 bases). V lost 1 base to trimming and J lost 9 bases, with 17 bases between them. Germline-derived CDR1 and CDR2 are SGHRS and YFSETQ. The CDR3 runs 15 residues. The CDR3 protein is CASSLIMGGPGIQYF. DNA of the CDR3: TGCGCCAGCAGCTTGATTATGGGGGGTCCGGGCATTCAGTACTTC.

The chain links TRBV6-1 to TRBJ2-5, with no clear D. The V gene's germline CDR1 is MNHNS and CDR2 SASEGT. The CDR3 extends over 15 amino acids. The germline V and J ends were trimmed by 7 bases and 2 bases, with 17 bases remaining between them. The CDR3 is CASKRNGIPQETQYF. The CDR3 DNA follows: TGTGCCAGCAAACGGAACGGCATACCGCAAGAGACCCAGTACTTC.

This clonotype was counted only a few times. This chain uses TRBV14 with TRBJ2-3; 7 bases are shared with TRBD1. Trimming cost V 4 bases and J 5 bases; bases outside gene matches: 12. The germline V gene has CDR1 SGHDN and CDR2 FVKESK. The CDR3 consists of 16 residues. The CDR3 DNA reads TGTGCCAGCAGCCCCACCCCGACAGGGCTAGGAGATACGCAGTATTTT. This encodes CASSPTPTGLGDTQYF. Based on the CDR3 plus reference TRBV14 and TRBJ2-3, the full variable domain is EAGVTQFPSHSVIEKGQTVTLRCDPISGHDNLYWYRRVMGKEIKFLLHFVKESKQDESGMPNNRFLAERTGGTYSTLKVQPAELEDSGVYFCASSPTPTGLGDTQYFGPGTRLTVL.

The chain is built from TRBV20-1 and TRBJ2-2, with unresolved D. Germline V gives CDR1 DFQATT, CDR2 SNEGSKA (reference sequence). V lost 0 bases and J lost 7, with 9 bases in between. CDR3 length: 13 residues. This CDR3 reads CSARDGFGGELFF. In DNA, the CDR3 is TGCAGTGCTAGAGATGGTTTCGGCGGGGAGCTGTTTTTT.